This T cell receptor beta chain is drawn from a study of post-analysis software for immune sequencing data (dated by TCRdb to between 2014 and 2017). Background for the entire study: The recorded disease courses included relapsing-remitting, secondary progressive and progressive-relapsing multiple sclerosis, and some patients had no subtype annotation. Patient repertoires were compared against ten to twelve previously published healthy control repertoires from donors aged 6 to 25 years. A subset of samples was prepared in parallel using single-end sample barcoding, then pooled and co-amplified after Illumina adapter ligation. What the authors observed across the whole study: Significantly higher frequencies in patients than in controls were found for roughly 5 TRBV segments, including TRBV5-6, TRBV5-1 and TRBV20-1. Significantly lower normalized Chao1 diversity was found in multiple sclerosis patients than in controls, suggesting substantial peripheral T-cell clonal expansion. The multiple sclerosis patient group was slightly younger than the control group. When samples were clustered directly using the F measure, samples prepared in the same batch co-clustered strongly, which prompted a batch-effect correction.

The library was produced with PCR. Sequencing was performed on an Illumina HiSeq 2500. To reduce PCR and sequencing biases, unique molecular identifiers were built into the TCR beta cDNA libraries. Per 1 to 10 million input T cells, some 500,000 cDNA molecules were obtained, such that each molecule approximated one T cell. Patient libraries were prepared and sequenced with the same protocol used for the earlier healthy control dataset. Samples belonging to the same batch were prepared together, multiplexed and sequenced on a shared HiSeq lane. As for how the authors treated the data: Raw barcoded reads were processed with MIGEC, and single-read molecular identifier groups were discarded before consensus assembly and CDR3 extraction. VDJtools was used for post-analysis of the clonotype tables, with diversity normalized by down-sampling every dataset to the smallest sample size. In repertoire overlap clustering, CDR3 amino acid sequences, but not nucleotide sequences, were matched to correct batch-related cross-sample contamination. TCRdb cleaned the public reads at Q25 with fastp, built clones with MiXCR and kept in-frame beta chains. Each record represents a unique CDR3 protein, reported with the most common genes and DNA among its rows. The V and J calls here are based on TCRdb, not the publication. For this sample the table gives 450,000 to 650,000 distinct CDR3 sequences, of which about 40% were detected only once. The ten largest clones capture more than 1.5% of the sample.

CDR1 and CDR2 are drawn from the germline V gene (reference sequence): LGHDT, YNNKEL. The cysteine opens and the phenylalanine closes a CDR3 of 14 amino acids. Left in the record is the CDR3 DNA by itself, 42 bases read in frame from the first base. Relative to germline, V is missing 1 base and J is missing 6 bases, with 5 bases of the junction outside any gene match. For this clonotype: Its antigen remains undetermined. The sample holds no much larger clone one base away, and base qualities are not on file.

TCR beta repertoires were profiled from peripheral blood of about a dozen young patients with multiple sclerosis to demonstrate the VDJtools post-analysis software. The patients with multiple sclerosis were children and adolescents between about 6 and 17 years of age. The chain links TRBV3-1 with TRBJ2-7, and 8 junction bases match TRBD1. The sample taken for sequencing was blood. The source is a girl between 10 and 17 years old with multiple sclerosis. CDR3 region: CASSQAGQGAEQYF. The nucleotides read TGTGCCAGCAGCCAAGCGGGCCAGGGGGCCGAGCAGTACTTC.